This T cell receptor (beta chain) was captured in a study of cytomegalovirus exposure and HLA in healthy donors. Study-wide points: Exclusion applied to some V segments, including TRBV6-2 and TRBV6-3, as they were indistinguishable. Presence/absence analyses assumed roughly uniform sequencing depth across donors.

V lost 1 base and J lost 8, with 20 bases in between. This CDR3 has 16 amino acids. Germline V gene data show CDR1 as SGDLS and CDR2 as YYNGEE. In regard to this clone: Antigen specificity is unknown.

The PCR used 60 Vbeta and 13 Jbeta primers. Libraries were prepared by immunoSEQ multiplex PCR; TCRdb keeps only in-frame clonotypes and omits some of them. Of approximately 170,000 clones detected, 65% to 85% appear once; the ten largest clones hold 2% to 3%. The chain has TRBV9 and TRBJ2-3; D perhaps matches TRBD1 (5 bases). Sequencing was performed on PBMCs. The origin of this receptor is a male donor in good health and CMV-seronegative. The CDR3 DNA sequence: TGTGCCAGCAGCGTAACGGGTCGAGAGAGTCAGGGTACGCAGTATTTT. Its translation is CASSVTGRESQGTQYF.